Listed below are T cell receptor beta chains from one sample, sequenced in a study of CXCR3-negative and CXCR3-positive naive CD8 T cells. TCRdb reprocessed the 5' RACE reads and keeps a single row for each CDR3 protein, giving no DNA. The sample holds some 130,000 distinct CDR3 sequences. Sample: naive CXCR3- CD8+ T cells from blood. The origin of the receptors is a human donor in good health. Some clones in this sample may be carry-over from other donors' samples. The CDR3 runs from the conserved cysteine through the conserved F or W. The order of the fields is J gene, V gene, CDR3 protein.

>TRBJ2-3|TRBV3-1
CASSQGLSTDTQYF
>TRBJ1-1|TRBV6-2/TRBV6-3
CASSYYSVNTEAFF
>TRBJ1-1|TRBV29-1
CSVYTENTEAFF
>TRBJ2-1|TRBV7-3
CASSLIRRGDNEQFF
>TRBJ1-1|TRBV27
CASSLTGGRNTEAFF
>TRBJ2-1|TRBV3-1
CASSPRGSYNEQFF
>TRBJ2-1|TRBV7-3
CASSLYETTYNEQFF
>TRBJ2-3|TRBV5-1
CASSFTPQTSPDTQYF
>TRBJ2-1|TRBV7-6
CASSPFVGFNEQFF
>TRBJ2-3|TRBV5-1
CASSLNAGARDTQYF
>TRBJ1-2|TRBV12-3/TRBV12-4
CASSPSGTEPSNYGYTF
>TRBJ2-1|TRBV7-2
CASSTGASNEQFF
>TRBJ2-1|TRBV14
CASSQWFGAGEQFF
>TRBJ2-1|TRBV29-1
CSVAGLSSYNEQFF
>TRBJ1-1|TRBV7-9
CASSLLQGANTEAFF
>TRBJ2-7|TRBV10-3
CAIGLAPYEQYF
>TRBJ2-2|TRBV28
CASSFLVWKGSNTGELFF
>TRBJ1-1|TRBV12-3/TRBV12-4
CASSPFDAGTEAFF
>TRBJ2-4|TRBV28
CASSPLASAGENIQYF
>TRBJ2-7|TRBV11-2
CTSSSSGRGYEQYF
>TRBJ2-7|TRBV5-5
CASSLDRPYEQYF
>TRBJ2-7|TRBV28
CASSHTGALEQYF
>TRBJ2-5|TRBV14
CASSPQTGLSETQYF
>TRBJ2-2|TRBV29-1
CSVRGSPGELFF
>TRBJ2-6|TRBV4-3
CASSQSTSPSGANVLTF
>TRBJ1-5|TRBV12-3/TRBV12-4
CASSLGSNQPQHF
>TRBJ2-7|TRBV7-6
CASSIQGGSSYEQYF
>TRBJ2-5|TRBV9
CASSSHIQEETQYF
>TRBJ2-7|TRBV4-1
CASSQDPARRYEQYF
>TRBJ1-1|TRBV9
CASSVGPAPGLNTEAFF
>TRBJ2-7|TRBV27
CASSLVATYEQYF